This entry is about one T cell receptor (beta chain). Antigen specificity is unknown. Data came from immunoSEQ multiplex PCR; TCRdb stores just in-frame clones and leaves some out. The sample shows about 360,000 clones, 86% of them seen only once. This sample is part of a study of cytomegalovirus exposure and HLA in healthy donors. Broader study findings: Cytomegalovirus association was listed for approximately 160 TCR beta chains.

Germline V gene data show CDR1 as SNHLY and CDR2 as FYNNEI. The CDR3 has 18 residues. J lost 5 bases, V lost 6 bases, and 21 bases had no gene match. The receptor's source is a young woman in good health and CMV-seronegative. The chain carries TRBV2 and TRBJ1-2; TRBD1 matches at 7 bases. Sequencing used PBMCs. CDR3 in amino acids: CASRARTGPGGMDYGYTF. CDR3 nucleotide sequence: TGTGCCAGCAGAGCCAGGACAGGTCCGGGGGGGATGGATTATGGCTACACCTTC.